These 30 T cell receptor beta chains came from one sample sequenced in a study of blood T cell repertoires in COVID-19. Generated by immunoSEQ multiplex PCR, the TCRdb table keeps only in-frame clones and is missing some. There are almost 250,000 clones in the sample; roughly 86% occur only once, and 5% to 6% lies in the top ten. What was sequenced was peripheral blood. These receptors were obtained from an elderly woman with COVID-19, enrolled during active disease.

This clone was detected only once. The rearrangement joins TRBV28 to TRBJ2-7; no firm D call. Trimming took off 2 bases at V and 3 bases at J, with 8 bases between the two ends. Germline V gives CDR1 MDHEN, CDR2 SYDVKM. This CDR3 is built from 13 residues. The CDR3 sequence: CASSLPADYEQYF. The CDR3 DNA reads TGTGCCAGCAGTTTACCGGCGGACTACGAGCAGTACTTC.

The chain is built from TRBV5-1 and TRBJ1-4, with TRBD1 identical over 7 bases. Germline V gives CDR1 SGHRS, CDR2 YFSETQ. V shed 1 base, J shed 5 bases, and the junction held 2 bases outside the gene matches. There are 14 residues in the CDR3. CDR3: CASSLTGENEKLFF. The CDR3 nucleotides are TGCGCCAGCAGCTTGACAGGGGAAAATGAAAAACTGTTTTTT. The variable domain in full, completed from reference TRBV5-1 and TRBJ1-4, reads KAGVTQTPRYLIKTRGQQVTLSCSPISGHRSVSWYQQTPGQGLQFLFEYFSETQRNKGNFPGRFSGRQFSNSRSEMNVSTLELGDSALYLCASSLTGENEKLFFGSGTQLSVL.

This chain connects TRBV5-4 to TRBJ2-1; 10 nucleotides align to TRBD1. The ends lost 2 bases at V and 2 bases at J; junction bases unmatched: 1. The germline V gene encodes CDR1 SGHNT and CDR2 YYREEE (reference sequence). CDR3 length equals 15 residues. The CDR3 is CASSFGQGAYNEQFF. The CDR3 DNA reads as TGTGCCAGCAGCTTCGGACAGGGGGCCTACAATGAGCAGTTCTTC.

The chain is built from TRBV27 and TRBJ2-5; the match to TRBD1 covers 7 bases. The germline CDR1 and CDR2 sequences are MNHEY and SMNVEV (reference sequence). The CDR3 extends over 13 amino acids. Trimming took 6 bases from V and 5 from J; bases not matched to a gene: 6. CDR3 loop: CASRRQGRETQYF. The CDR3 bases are TGTGCCAGCAGGAGACAGGGCCGGGAGACCCAGTACTTC.

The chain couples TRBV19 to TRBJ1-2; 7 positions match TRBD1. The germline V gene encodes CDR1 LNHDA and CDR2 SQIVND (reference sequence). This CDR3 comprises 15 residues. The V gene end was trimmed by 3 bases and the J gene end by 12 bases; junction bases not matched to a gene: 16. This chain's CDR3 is CASSMEMGQILPDTF. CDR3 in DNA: TGTGCCAGTAGTATGGAAATGGGACAGATACTTCCTGACACCTTC.

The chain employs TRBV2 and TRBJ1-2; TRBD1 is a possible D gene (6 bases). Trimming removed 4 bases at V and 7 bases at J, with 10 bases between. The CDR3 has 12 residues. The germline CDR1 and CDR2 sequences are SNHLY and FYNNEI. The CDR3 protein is CASSVQGIGYTF. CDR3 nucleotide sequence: TGTGCCAGCAGTGTTCAGGGGATTGGCTACACCTTC.

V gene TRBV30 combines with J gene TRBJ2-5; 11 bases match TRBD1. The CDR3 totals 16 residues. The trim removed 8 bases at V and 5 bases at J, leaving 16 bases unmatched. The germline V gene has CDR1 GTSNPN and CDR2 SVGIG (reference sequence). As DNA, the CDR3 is TGTGCCGGCCGGGACAGGGGGAACTTTCGGTGGGAGACCCAGTACTTC. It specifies CAGRDRGNFRWETQYF.

The CDR3 DNA reads TGTGCCAGCAGCCAAGATAGGCAGGGAAGTCGGTTCACTGAAGCTTTCTTT. Protein product: CASSQDRQGSRFTEAFF. The chain uses TRBV4-2 and TRBJ1-1; a weak D match, TRBD1 (5 bases). This CDR3 has 17 amino acids. CDR1 LGHNA and CDR2 YNFKEQ come from the germline V gene. V was pared by 0 bases and J by 4 bases, with 18 bases between.

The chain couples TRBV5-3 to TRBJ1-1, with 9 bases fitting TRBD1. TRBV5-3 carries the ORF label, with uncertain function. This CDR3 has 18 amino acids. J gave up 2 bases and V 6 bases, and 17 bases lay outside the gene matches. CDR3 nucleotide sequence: TGTGCCAGAACTTACAGGGGGCAGGGGTTGGGGAAAAACACTGAAGCTTTCTTT. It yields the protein CARTYRGQGLGKNTEAFF.

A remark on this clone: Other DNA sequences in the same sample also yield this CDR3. CDR3 coding DNA: TGTGCCAGCAGTTTACTAAACTATGGCTACACCTTC. Translated, it gives CASSLLNYGYTF. The chain combines TRBV28 with TRBJ1-2, with D hard to call. Germline CDR1 and CDR2: MDHEN and SYDVKM. The CDR3 loop spans 12 amino acids. V lost 2 bases, J lost 2 bases, and 3 bases lay in between.

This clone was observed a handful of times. This CDR3 reads CASRPLGGSGSPLHF. The DNA of the CDR3 is TGTGCCAGCAGGCCTCTCGGGGGGTCGGGTTCACCCCTCCACTTT. This chain links TRBV6-5 with TRBJ1-6; a possible D gene is TRBD1 (5 bases). The germline V and J ends were trimmed by 6 bases and 9 bases, with 18 bases remaining between them. Germline CDR1 and CDR2: MNHEY and SVGAGI. This CDR3 has 15 amino acids.

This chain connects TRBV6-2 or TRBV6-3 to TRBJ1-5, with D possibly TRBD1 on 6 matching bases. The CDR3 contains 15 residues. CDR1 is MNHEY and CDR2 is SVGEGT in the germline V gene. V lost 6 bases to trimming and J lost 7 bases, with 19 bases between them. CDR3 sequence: CASSPRGALGQPQHF. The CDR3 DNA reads TGTGCCAGCAGCCCTCGGGGGGCGTTAGGGCAGCCCCAGCATTTT.

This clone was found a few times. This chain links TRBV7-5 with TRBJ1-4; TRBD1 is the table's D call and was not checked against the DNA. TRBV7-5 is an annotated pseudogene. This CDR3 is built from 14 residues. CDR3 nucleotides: TGTGTCAGAAGCAGACAGGGCTCTAATGAAAAACTGTTTTTT. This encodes CVRSRQGSNEKLFF.

The chain's CDR3 is CASSMFSWDSGGSEKLFF. As DNA, the CDR3 is TGTGCCAGTAGTATGTTCTCCTGGGACAGCGGGGGGAGTGAAAAACTGTTTTTT. The chain couples TRBV19 to TRBJ1-4, with 7 bases aligning to TRBD1. The CDR3 runs 18 residues. V lost 3 bases to trimming and J lost 7 bases; unmatched junction nucleotides: 17. Per germline, CDR1 LNHDA and CDR2 SQIVND (reference sequence).

This CDR3 reads CASSIGQNKGNEKLFF. The CDR3 bases are TGTGCCAGCAGTATCGGACAGAACAAGGGTAATGAAAAACTGTTTTTT. The chain carries TRBV6-2 or TRBV6-3 and TRBJ1-4; tentatively, D is TRBD1 (6 bases). This CDR3 region has 16 residues. Germline V gene lookup returns CDR1 MNHEY and CDR2 SVGEGT. V lost 5 bases, J lost 4 bases, and 17 bases lay in between.

This CDR3 reads CAIRSGGAEAFF. The CDR3 nucleotides read TGTGCCATCAGGTCAGGGGGCGCTGAAGCTTTCTTT. The chain employs TRBV10-3 and TRBJ1-1; TRBD1 aligns across 8 bases. Germline V gene sequence: CDR1 ENHRY, CDR2 SYGVKD. The CDR3 runs to 12 residues. Unmatched junction bases numbered 3, after V lost 6 bases and J lost 6 bases.

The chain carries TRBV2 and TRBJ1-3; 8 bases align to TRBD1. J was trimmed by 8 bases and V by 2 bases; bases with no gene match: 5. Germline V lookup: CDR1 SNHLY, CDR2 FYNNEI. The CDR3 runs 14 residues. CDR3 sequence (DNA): TGTGCCAGCAGTGAACAAGGGACAGGCTACACCATATATTTT. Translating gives CASSEQGTGYTIYF.

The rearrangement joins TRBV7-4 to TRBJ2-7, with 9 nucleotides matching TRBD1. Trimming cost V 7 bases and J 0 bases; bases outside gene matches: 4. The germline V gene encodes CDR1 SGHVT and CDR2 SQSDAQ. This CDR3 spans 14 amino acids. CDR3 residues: CASNQTGGSYEQYV. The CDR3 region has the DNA TGTGCCAGCAACCAGACAGGGGGCTCCTACGAGCAGTACGTC.

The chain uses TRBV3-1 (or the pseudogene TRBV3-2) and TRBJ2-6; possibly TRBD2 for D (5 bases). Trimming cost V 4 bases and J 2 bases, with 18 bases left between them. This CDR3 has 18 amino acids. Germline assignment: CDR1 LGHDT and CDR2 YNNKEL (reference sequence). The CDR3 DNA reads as TGTGCCAGCAGCCCGGCCTCCAGGACTTACACTGGGGCCAACGTCCTGACTTTC. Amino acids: CASSPASRTYTGANVLTF.

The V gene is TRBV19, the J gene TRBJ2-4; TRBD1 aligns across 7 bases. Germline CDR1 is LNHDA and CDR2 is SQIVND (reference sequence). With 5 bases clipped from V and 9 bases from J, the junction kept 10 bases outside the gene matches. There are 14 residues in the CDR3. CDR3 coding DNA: TGTGCCAGTAGTTCCAAGACAGGGACCGGCATTCAGTACTTC. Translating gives CASSSKTGTGIQYF.

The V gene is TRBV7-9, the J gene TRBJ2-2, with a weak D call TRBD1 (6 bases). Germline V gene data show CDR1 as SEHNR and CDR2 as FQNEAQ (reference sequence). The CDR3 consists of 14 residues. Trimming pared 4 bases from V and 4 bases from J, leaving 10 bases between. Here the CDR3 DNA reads TGTGCCAGCAGCTGGCTACAGGGCACCGGGGAGCTGTTTTTT. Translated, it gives CASSWLQGTGELFF.

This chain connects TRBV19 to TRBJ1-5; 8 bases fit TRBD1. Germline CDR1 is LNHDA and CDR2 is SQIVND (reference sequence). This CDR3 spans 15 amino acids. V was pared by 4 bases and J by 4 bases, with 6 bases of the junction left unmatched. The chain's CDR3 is CASSTGQGRNQPQHF. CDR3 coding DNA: TGTGCCAGTAGTACCGGACAGGGAAGAAATCAGCCCCAGCATTTT.

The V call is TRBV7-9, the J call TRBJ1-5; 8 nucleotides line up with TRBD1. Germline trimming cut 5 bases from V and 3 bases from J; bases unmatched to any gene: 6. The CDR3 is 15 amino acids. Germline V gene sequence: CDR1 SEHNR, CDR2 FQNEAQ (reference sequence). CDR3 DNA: TGTGCCAGCAGCCTAGGGACAGGATTCAATCAGCCCCAGCATTTT. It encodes CASSLGTGFNQPQHF.

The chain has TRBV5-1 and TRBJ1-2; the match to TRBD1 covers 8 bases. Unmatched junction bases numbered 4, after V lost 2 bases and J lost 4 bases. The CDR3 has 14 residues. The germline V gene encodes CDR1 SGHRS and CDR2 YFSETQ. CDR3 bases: TGCGCCAGCAGCTTCGACAGGGGTAGCTATGGCTACACCTTC. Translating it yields CASSFDRGSYGYTF.

The CDR3 is CASSWGGRTDTQYF. In nucleotides, the CDR3 is TGTGCCAGCAGCTGGGGGGGCCGCACAGATACGCAGTATTTT. This sequence joins TRBV5-8 and TRBJ2-3; possibly TRBD2 for D (7 bases). V was clipped by 3 bases and J by 1 base, with 9 bases between them. CDR1 and CDR2 (germline): SGHTS, YDEGEE. CDR3 length equals 14 residues.

The CDR3 DNA sequence: TGTGCCTGGTACAACTTTCGACTACGGTACTATGGCTACACCTTC. This sequence encodes CAWYNFRLRYYGYTF. This sequence joins TRBV30 and TRBJ1-2; D gene uncertain. V gave up 5 bases and J gave up 3 bases, with 19 bases separating them. The CDR3 loop spans 15 amino acids. Germline V gene sequence: CDR1 GTSNPN, CDR2 SVGIG (reference sequence).

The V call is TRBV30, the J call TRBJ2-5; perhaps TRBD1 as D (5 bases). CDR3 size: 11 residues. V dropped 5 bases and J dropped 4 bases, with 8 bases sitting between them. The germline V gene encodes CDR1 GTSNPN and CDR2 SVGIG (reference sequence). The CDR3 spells CAWGASETQYF. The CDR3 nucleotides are TGTGCCTGGGGGGCCTCAGAGACCCAGTACTTC.

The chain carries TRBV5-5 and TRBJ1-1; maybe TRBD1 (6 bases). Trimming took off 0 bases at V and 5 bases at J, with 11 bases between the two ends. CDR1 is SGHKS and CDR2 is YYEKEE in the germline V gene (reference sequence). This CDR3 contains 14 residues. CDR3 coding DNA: TGTGCCAGCAGCTTGGATACAGGGCGTACTGAAGCTTTCTTT. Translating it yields CASSLDTGRTEAFF.

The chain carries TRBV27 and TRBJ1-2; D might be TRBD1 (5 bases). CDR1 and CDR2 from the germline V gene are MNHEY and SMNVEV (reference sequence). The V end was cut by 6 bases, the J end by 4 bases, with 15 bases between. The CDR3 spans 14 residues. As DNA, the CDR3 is TGTGCCAGCAGCTCTGGGGGGTGGAGCTATGGCTACACCTTC. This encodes CASSSGGWSYGYTF.

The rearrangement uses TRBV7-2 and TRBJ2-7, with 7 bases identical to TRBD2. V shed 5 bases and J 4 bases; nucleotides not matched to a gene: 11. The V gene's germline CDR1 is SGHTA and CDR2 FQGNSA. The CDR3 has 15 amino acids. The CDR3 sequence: CASSLQVGGVYEQYF. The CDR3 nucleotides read TGTGCCAGCAGCCTCCAGGTGGGGGGGGTTTACGAGCAGTACTTC. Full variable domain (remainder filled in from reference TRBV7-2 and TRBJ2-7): GAGVSQSPSNKVTEKGKDVELRCDPISGHTALYWYRQSLGQGLEFLIYFQGNSAPDKSGLPSDRFSAERTGGSVSTLTIQRTQQEDSAVYLCASSLQVGGVYEQYFGPGTRLTVT.